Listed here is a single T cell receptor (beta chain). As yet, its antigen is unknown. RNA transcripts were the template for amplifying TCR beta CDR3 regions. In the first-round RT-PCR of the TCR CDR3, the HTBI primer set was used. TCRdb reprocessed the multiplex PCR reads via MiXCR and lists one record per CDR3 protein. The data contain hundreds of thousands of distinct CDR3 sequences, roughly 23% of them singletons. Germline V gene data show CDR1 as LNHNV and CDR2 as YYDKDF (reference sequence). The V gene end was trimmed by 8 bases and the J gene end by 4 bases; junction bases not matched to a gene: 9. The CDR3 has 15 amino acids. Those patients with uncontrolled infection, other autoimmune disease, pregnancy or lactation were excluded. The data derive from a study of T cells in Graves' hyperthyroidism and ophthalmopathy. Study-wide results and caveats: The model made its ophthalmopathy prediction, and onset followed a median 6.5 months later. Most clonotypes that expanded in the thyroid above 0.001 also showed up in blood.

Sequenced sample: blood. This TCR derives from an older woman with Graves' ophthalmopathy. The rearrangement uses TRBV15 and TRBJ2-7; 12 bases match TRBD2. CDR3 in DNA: TGTGCCACCCGAGCTAGCGGGAGGGCCCGGTACGAGCAGTACTTC. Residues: CATRASGRARYEQYF.